This T cell receptor (beta chain) was obtained from a study of cytomegalovirus exposure and HLA in healthy donors. Study-wide findings and caveats: Compared with the roughly 700-donor mean, an Asian-associated ancestry cluster reportedly had fewer N-insertions, according to a later analysis.

The CDR3 is 14 residues long. The V and J ends lost 2 bases and 7 bases respectively, with 14 bases between them. Germline CDR1 is LGHNA and CDR2 is YNFKEQ. The PCR ran on 60 Vbeta and 13 Jbeta primers. The repertoire was sequenced with immunoSEQ multiplex PCR; TCRdb's copy has only in-frame clones and lacks some. This listing includes roughly 39,000 clones. Turning to this clone: The antigen is unknown.

Material: PBMCs. This chain joins TRBV4-2 and TRBJ2-5; D is possibly TRBD1 (6 bases). The TCR comes from a man aged 30-40 years in good health and CMV-seronegative. The CDR3 sequence is CASSQRAGDGTQYF. The CDR3 DNA is TGTGCCAGCAGCCAAAGAGCAGGGGACGGGACCCAGTACTTC.